The following is a TCR beta chain sequence with its context. The data are from a study of blood T cell repertoires in COVID-19. Study details: T cells, B-cell-depleted T cells, or PBMCs provided the cDNA or gDNA that served as material.

Germline CDR1 MNHEY, CDR2 SVGEGT. The CDR3 is made up of 14 amino acids. Trimming stripped 2 bases from V and 10 bases from J, with 15 bases between. TCRdb's copy holds only in-frame clones and misses some; the assay was immunoSEQ multiplex PCR. The table records about 230,000 clones, approximately 83% of them present only once. The clonotype comes from a man aged 40-49 years with acute or convalescent COVID-19. Input material: peripheral blood. This sequence joins TRBV6-2 or TRBV6-3 and TRBJ2-1; the D gene is possibly TRBD2 (5 bases). This chain's CDR3 is CASSYLSRGREQFF. For the CDR3, the DNA is TGTGCCAGCAGTTACCTATCTCGGGGTAGAGAGCAGTTCTTC.